The entry below describes one T cell receptor (beta chain). These data originate in a study of blood T cell repertoires in COVID-19. As for the study in general: The United States, Italy and Spain provided the acute and convalescent COVID-19 samples. T cells, B-cell-depleted T cells, or PBMCs supplied cDNA or gDNA.

In the original workflow: Reference gene primer amplification yielded estimated nucleated cell counts. The protocol was immunoSEQ multiplex PCR, while the TCRdb copy is restricted to in-frame clones and leaves out a portion. V, J and clone size reflect that table, while D and trimming were determined from the DNA. The sample holds tens of thousands of clones, around 67% seen once. V lost 2 bases and J lost 2, with 8 bases in between. This CDR3 region has 14 residues. CDR1 and CDR2 (germline): SGHKS, YYEKEE (reference sequence). The genes are TRBV5-5 and TRBJ1-3; the D gene is possibly TRBD1 (6 bases). The sequencing input was peripheral blood. This clonotype was sampled from a human donor with acute or convalescent COVID-19. The donor label of this sample is uncertain. CDR3 protein: CASSFAGAGNTIYF. For the CDR3, the DNA is TGTGCCAGCAGCTTTGCAGGGGCTGGAAACACCATATATTTT.